This T cell receptor (beta chain) was identified during a study of blood T cell repertoires in COVID-19. The method was immunoSEQ multiplex PCR; TCRdb's version includes in-frame clones alone and lacks a portion of them. Of just over 300,000 clones in the sample, 87% are singletons; the top ten hold 2% to 3%. The specimen sequenced was peripheral blood. The clonotype was recovered from a man aged 18 to 29 with active or convalescent COVID-19.

The CDR3 loop is CASSFATSGNSYEQYF. In nucleotides, the CDR3 is TGTGCCAGCAGTTTCGCGACTAGCGGGAATTCCTACGAGCAGTACTTC. The gene calls are TRBV27 and TRBJ2-7; TRBD2 matches at 11 bases. J lost 1 base, V lost 3 bases, and 5 bases had no gene match. The CDR3 length is 16 residues. CDR1 is MNHEY, CDR2 SMNVEV, per germline (reference sequence).